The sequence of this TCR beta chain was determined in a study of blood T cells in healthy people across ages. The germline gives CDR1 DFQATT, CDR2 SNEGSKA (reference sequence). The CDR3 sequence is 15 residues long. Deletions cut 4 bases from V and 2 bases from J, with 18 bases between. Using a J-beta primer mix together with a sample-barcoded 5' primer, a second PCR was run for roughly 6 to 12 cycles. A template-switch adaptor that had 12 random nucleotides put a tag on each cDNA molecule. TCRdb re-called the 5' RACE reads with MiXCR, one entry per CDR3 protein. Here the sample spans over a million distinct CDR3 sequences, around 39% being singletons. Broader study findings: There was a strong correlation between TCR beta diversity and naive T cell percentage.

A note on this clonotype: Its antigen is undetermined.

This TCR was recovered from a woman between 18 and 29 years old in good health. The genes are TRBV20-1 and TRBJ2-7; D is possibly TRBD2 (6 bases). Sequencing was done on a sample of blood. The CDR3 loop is CSANPGGRGPYEQYF. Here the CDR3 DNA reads TGCAGTGCTAATCCCGGGGGTCGGGGACCCTACGAGCAGTACTTC.